The 21 T cell receptor beta chains below all came from one sample that was sequenced in a study of blood T cell repertoires in COVID-19. Produced via immunoSEQ multiplex PCR; TCRdb's table is partial and in-frame only. The data hold approximately 260,000 clones, with 86% observed a single time. Sequences were obtained from peripheral blood. The receptors shown here come from a man in his late teens or twenties with active or convalescent COVID-19.

The chain has TRBV6-5 and TRBJ1-5; D not resolved. V gave up 0 bases and J gave up 7 bases, with 7 bases separating them. This CDR3 spans 13 amino acids. Germline V lookup: CDR1 MNHEY, CDR2 SVGAGI. This CDR3 is CASSYSREQPQHF. In nucleotides, the CDR3 is TGTGCCAGCAGTTACTCGAGGGAGCAGCCCCAGCATTTT.

The rearrangement uses TRBV2 and TRBJ2-5; TRBD2 matches 11 bases. Germline V gives CDR1 SNHLY, CDR2 FYNNEI. Trimming at V came to 8 bases and at J to 5 bases, leaving 10 bases not matched to a gene. The CDR3 length is 15 residues. CDR3 residues: CASSRLAGRGETQYF. The CDR3 region has the DNA TGTGCCAGCTCGAGACTAGCGGGAAGAGGGGAGACCCAGTACTTC.

This clone was picked up a small number of times. The chain uses TRBV27 and TRBJ2-7, with TRBD2 identical over 10 bases. This CDR3 has 15 residues. The germline V gene has CDR1 MNHEY and CDR2 SMNVEV (reference sequence). Unmatched junction bases numbered 6, after V lost 6 bases and J lost 1 base. The CDR3: CASRFTSGTSYEQYF. In nucleotides, the CDR3 is TGTGCCAGCAGATTTACTAGCGGGACTTCCTACGAGCAGTACTTC.

For the CDR3, the DNA is TGTGCCTGGAGTGGCACGGTCTTGCCAGGGGAGCAGTACTTC. It yields the protein CAWSGTVLPGEQYF. The chain recombines TRBV30 with TRBJ2-7, with a tentative D call TRBD1 (5 bases). Germline lookup yields CDR1 GTSNPN and CDR2 SVGIG (reference sequence). The germline V and J ends were trimmed by 1 base and 7 bases, with 17 bases remaining between them. The CDR3 runs to 14 residues.

The chain combines TRBV27 with TRBJ2-3; D may be TRBD2 (5 bases). This CDR3 is built from 15 residues. Germline CDR1 and CDR2: MNHEY and SMNVEV (reference sequence). The V and J ends lost 7 bases and 4 bases respectively, with 18 bases between them. The DNA for the CDR3 is TGTGCCAGCAACTACCGGGATATGCAACCAGATACGCAGTATTTT. Its protein is CASNYRDMQPDTQYF.

The CDR3, as DNA: TGTGCCAGCAGAACAACCCGGAGCAATCCCATTCAGTACTTC. Residues: CASRTTRSNPIQYF. J is TRBJ2-4 and V is TRBV6-5, with D hard to call. CDR3 length: 14 residues. Germline CDR1 is MNHEY and CDR2 is SVGAGI. Trimming stripped 6 bases from V and 9 bases from J, with 18 bases between.

This clone was counted a single time. The gene calls are TRBV9 and TRBJ2-3, with no clear D. This CDR3 contains 13 residues. V was shortened by 4 bases and J by 4 bases, with 10 bases between the two germline ends. CDR1 is SGDLS, CDR2 YYNGEE, per germline. The CDR3 DNA is TGTGCCAGCAGCACTCCAGGTGCAGATACGCAGTATTTT. Its translation is CASSTPGADTQYF.

CDR3 sequence (DNA): TGTGCCAGCAGCCCCACCGGGACAGGGGCTCGTGAAAAACTGTTTTTT. The encoded protein is CASSPTGTGAREKLFF. The J gene is TRBJ1-4, the V gene TRBV7-9, with 10 bases identical to TRBD1. J gave up 7 bases and V 5 bases, and 10 bases lay outside the gene matches. Per germline, CDR1 SEHNR and CDR2 FQNEAQ (reference sequence). This CDR3 has 16 amino acids.

This sequence joins TRBV5-1 and TRBJ2-7; 8 bases map to TRBD2. This CDR3 is built from 14 residues. Trimming at V came to 4 bases and at J to 7 bases, leaving 10 bases not matched to a gene. The germline V gene has CDR1 SGHRS and CDR2 YFSETQ. The CDR3 coding sequence is TGCGCCAGCAGCCCTGGGACTAGTCCGGGGGAGCAGTACTTC. Protein product: CASSPGTSPGEQYF.

The rearrangement joins TRBV5-1 to TRBJ2-3; D possibly corresponds to TRBD1 (6 bases). The germline V gene encodes CDR1 SGHRS and CDR2 YFSETQ. V was clipped by 1 base and J by 6 bases, with 15 bases between them. The CDR3 runs 15 residues. The CDR3 DNA reads TGCGCCAGCAGCTTGACCTCACAGGGTGCCGATACGCAGTATTTT. The encoded protein is CASSLTSQGADTQYF.

This clone was found a few times. The chain is built from TRBV30 and TRBJ2-1; 13 nucleotides line up with TRBD2. The germline gives CDR1 GTSNPN, CDR2 SVGIG (reference sequence). Trimming took 2 bases from V and 8 from J; bases not matched to a gene: 3. The CDR3 contains 14 residues. The CDR3 DNA reads TGTGCCTGGAGTCTTGGACTAGCGGGGGATGAGCAGTTCTTC. Its translation is CAWSLGLAGDEQFF.

The DNA of the CDR3 is TGTGCCAGCAGCTTGGCTCACTCGGGGGGGCGAACTGAAGCTTTCTTT. Amino acid sequence: CASSLAHSGGRTEAFF. J is TRBJ1-1 and V is TRBV5-4, with D possibly matching TRBD1 (6 bases). The CDR3 sequence is 16 residues long. Deletions cut 0 bases from V and 5 bases from J, with 17 bases between. Looked up from germline, CDR1 is SGHNT and CDR2 is YYREEE (reference sequence). The variable domain in full, completed from reference TRBV5-4 and TRBJ1-1, reads ETGVTQSPTHLIKTRGQQVTLRCSSQSGHNTVSWYQQALGQGPQFIFQYYREEENGRGNFPPRFSGLQFPNYSSELNVNALELDDSALYLCASSLAHSGGRTEAFFGQGTRLTVV.

The chain combines TRBV7-9 with TRBJ1-1; D uncertain. The V end lost 3 bases, the J end lost 4 bases, and 6 bases lay between the germline ends. Germline-derived CDR1 and CDR2 are SEHNR and FQNEAQ (reference sequence). The CDR3 has 12 residues. CDR3 DNA: TGTGCCAGCAGCTTCTCCCTCACTGAAGCTTTCTTT. Protein product: CASSFSLTEAFF. The full variable domain, completed using reference TRBV7-9 and TRBJ1-1, is DTGVSQNPRHKITKRGQNVTFRCDPISEHNRLYWYRQTLGQGPEFLTYFQNEAQLEKSRLLSDRFSAERPKGSFSTLEIQRTEQGDSAMYLCASSFSLTEAFFGQGTRLTVV.

This chain links TRBV4-2 with TRBJ2-7, with 11 bases aligning to TRBD2. Trimming took 4 bases from V and 4 from J; bases not matched to a gene: 12. Germline CDR1 is LGHNA and CDR2 is YNFKEQ. The CDR3 sequence is 17 residues long. The CDR3, as DNA: TGTGCCAGCAGCCCATTCGCGGGACTAGCGGAAAATTACGAGCAGTACTTC. Translated: CASSPFAGLAENYEQYF.

The rearrangement links TRBV5-1 to TRBJ2-2; maybe TRBD1 (6 bases). This CDR3 is built from 16 residues. Germline CDR1 is SGHRS and CDR2 is YFSETQ. V shed 5 bases and J shed 0 bases, with 14 bases lying between them. This CDR3 is CASSLTGPPNTGELFF. CDR3 in DNA: TGCGCCAGCAGTTTGACAGGACCTCCGAACACCGGGGAGCTGTTTTTT.

This clone was detected only once. The chain uses TRBV18 and TRBJ1-2; D is undetermined. Trimming shortened V by 3 bases and J by 8 bases, and 13 bases separated the two germline ends. Looked up from germline, CDR1 is KGHSH and CDR2 is LQKENI. CDR3 length: 13 residues. As DNA, the CDR3 is TGTGCCAGCTCACCGTCCCGGGATTACGGCTACACCTTC. Translating it yields CASSPSRDYGYTF.

This clone appeared once. The chain links TRBV18 to TRBJ1-4; D is ambiguous. Germline V gene sequence: CDR1 KGHSH, CDR2 LQKENI. V was cut by 5 bases and J by 4 bases, with 14 bases left in between. This CDR3 spans 15 amino acids. The CDR3 DNA sequence: TGTGCCAGCTCATCCCGGGGAAAAGATAATGAAAAACTGTTTTTT. Amino acid sequence: CASSSRGKDNEKLFF.

V and J are TRBV24-1 and TRBJ2-1; D is perhaps TRBD2 (5 bases). The V end lost 4 bases, the J end lost 2 bases, and 17 bases lay between the germline ends. Germline V gives CDR1 KGHDR, CDR2 SFDVKD. The CDR3 extends over 17 amino acids. As DNA, the CDR3 is TGTGCCACCAGTGACACAAGAGGGATCAGCCCCTACAATGAGCAGTTCTTC. It specifies CATSDTRGISPYNEQFF.

This clone was counted once. The chain has TRBV5-1 and TRBJ1-1, with D tentatively TRBD1 (5 bases). Germline V CDR1 and CDR2: SGHRS, YFSETQ. V was cut by 0 bases and J by 5 bases, with 14 bases left in between. The CDR3 sequence is 15 residues long. The CDR3 DNA reads as TGCGCCAGCAGCTTGGGAGAAGGGGAGGGAACTGAAGCTTTCTTT. Translated, it gives CASSLGEGEGTEAFF.

The V gene is TRBV7-3, the J gene TRBJ2-2; 7 bases map to TRBD2. V lost 5 bases and J lost 9; bases outside the gene matches: 9. The CDR3 covers 14 residues. Germline CDR1 and CDR2: SGHTA and FQGTGA. This CDR3 reads CASSPLREPRELFF. CDR3 bases: TGTGCCAGCAGCCCCCTGCGGGAGCCCAGGGAGCTGTTTTTT. Drawing the rest from reference TRBV7-3 and TRBJ2-2, the complete variable domain is GAGVSQTPSNKVTEKGKYVELRCDPISGHTALYWYRQSLGQGPEFLIYFQGTGAADDSGLPNDRFFAVRPEGSVSTLKIQRTERGDSAVYLCASSPLREPRELFFGEGSRLTVL.

This chain connects TRBV11-2 to TRBJ2-3; no clear D. The V and J ends lost 0 bases and 6 bases respectively, with 4 bases between them. The CDR3 sequence is 12 residues long. The germline V gene encodes CDR1 SGHAT and CDR2 FQNNGV. CDR3 residues: CASSLDRDTQYF. Here the CDR3 DNA reads TGTGCCAGCAGCTTAGACAGGGATACGCAGTATTTT. Supplemented by reference TRBV11-2 and TRBJ2-3, the full variable domain reads EAGVAQSPRYKIIEKRQSVAFWCNPISGHATLYWYQQILGQGPKLLIQFQNNGVVDDSQLPKDRFSAERLKGVDSTLKIQPAKLEDSAVYLCASSLDRDTQYFGPGTRLTVL.